This TCR beta chain was profiled in a study of blood T cell repertoires in COVID-19. Study overall: The United States, Italy and Spain provided the acute and convalescent COVID-19 samples. PBMCs, B-cell-depleted T cells, or T cells provided the cDNA or gDNA that made up the material.

TCRdb's copy holds only in-frame clones and misses some; the assay was immunoSEQ multiplex PCR. The sample shows 110,000 or so clones, roughly 87% of them seen only once. Trimming at V came to 3 bases and at J to 6 bases, leaving 10 bases not matched to a gene. The CDR3 extends over 15 amino acids. Germline lookup yields CDR1 SEHNR and CDR2 FQNEAQ (reference sequence). This sequence originates from a human donor in a cohort sampled during active COVID-19. Sequenced sample: peripheral blood. The gene calls are TRBV7-9 and TRBJ1-2; TRBD1 matches at 7 bases. CDR3 DNA sequence: TGTGCCAGCAGCTTGCGGACAGGTCCTGGAGATGGCTACACCTTC. This translates into CASSLRTGPGDGYTF.